A single sample gave rise to the 8 T cell receptor beta chains below, sequenced in a study of prognosis after radiotherapy for stage I lung cancer. Genomic DNA was the source, and TCR beta CDR3 was amplified from it by two-round multiplex PCR. Primers targeting each individual TRBV and TRBJ gene were applied in first-round PCR. TCRdb re-called the multiplex PCR reads with MiXCR, one entry per CDR3 protein. The profile shows around 20,000 distinct CDR3 sequences, around 40% of them singletons. The input for sequencing was PBMCs, taken before or after stereotactic body radiation therapy (not recorded which). These receptor sequences come from a donor at least 50 years old with non-small cell lung cancer.

This clonotype was detected many times. This sequence joins TRBV5-4 and TRBJ2-6; 9 nucleotides match TRBD1. The CDR3 runs 18 residues. The junction had 7 bases not matched to a gene; V was cut back by 3 bases and J by 0 bases. Germline CDR1 and CDR2: SGHNT and YYREEE (reference sequence). In DNA, the CDR3 is TGTGCCAGCAGCTACCCGACAGGGGGAACCTCTGGGGCCAACGTCCTGACTTTC. It yields the protein CASSYPTGGTSGANVLTF. The full variable domain, in which reference TRBV5-4 and TRBJ2-6 provide the parts outside the CDR3, is ETGVTQSPTHLIKTRGQQVTLRCSSQSGHNTVSWYQQALGQGPQFIFQYYREEENGRGNFPPRFSGLQFPNYSSELNVNALELDDSALYLCASSYPTGGTSGANVLTFGAGSRLTVL.

There are many counts of this clonotype. One end of the junction does not line up with germline, which may come from a read error. The chain is built from TRBV7-6 and TRBJ2-7; D is uncertain. The CDR3 is 13 residues long. Germline loops: CDR1 SGHVS, CDR2 FNYEAQ. CDR3 protein: CASSLADFYEQHF. CDR3 DNA sequence: TGTGCCAGCAGCTTAGCTGACTTCTACGAGCAGCACTTC.

As concerns this clonotype: This sequence is one base from a far larger clone and is likely a read error. V is TRBV25-1 and J is TRBJ2-7, with a possible D match to TRBD1 (6 bases). The CDR3 extends over 16 amino acids. Germline V lookup: CDR1 MGHDK, CDR2 SYGVNS. Trimming cost V 1 base and J 2 bases, with 15 bases left between them. CDR3 sequence (DNA): TGTGCCAGCAGTGAATTCGACAGGTGGTTTCCCTACGAGCAGTACTTC. Translating gives CASSEFDRWFPYEQYF.

About this clonotype itself: This likely traces to a read error, being one base from a far larger clone. This chain connects TRBV6-4 to TRBJ2-3, with D tentatively TRBD2 (6 bases). Germline V gene data show CDR1 as MRHNA and CDR2 as SNTAGT. The CDR3 runs 16 residues. The CDR3 nucleotides are TGTGCCAGCAGTTACTCTAGCGCCTCTATCACAGATACGCAGTATTTT. It translates to CASSYSSASITDTQYF.

This clonotype was recorded once. This chain links TRBV27 with TRBJ2-7, with 7 bases fitting TRBD1. Germline CDR1 is MNHEY and CDR2 is SMNVEV (reference sequence). The CDR3 spans 16 residues. Trimming took 4 bases from V and 2 from J; bases not matched to a gene: 11. The CDR3 loop is CASSSVFGDSTYEQYF. CDR3 in DNA: TGTGCCAGCAGTTCGGTCTTCGGGGACAGTACCTACGAGCAGTACTTC.

With respect to this clonotype: A much larger clone sits a single nucleotide away, making a read error possible. In DNA form, the CDR3 reads TGTGCCACCAGTGATCTTACAGGGGGCAAGGGGTACAATGAGCAGTTCTTC. Its protein is CATSDLTGGKGYNEQFF. The chain carries TRBV24-1 and TRBJ2-1, with 9 positions matching TRBD1. The trim removed 3 bases at V and 4 bases at J, leaving 9 bases unmatched. In germline, CDR1 is KGHDR, CDR2 SFDVKD. There are 17 residues in the CDR3.

The sample holds many counts of this clonotype. The chain recombines TRBV5-6 with TRBJ2-2, with 8 nucleotides matching TRBD2. Germline CDR1 reads SGHDT; CDR2 reads YYEEEE. The CDR3 totals 17 residues. Trimming cost V 2 bases and J 0 bases; bases outside gene matches: 6. The CDR3 is CASSFLASGSNTGELFF. DNA of the CDR3: TGTGCCAGCAGCTTCTTGGCTAGCGGGTCGAACACCGGGGAGCTGTTTTTT.

This clonotype was found a few times. The chain has TRBV18 and TRBJ2-1; D is unresolved. Looked up from germline, CDR1 is KGHSH and CDR2 is LQKENI. The ends were cut back, 1 base at V and 5 bases at J, with 3 bases in the middle. The CDR3 extends over 12 amino acids. CDR3 region: CASSPRNNEQFF. CDR3 nucleotide sequence: TGTGCCAGCTCACCACGGAACAATGAGCAGTTCTTC. Drawing the rest from reference TRBV18 and TRBJ2-1, the complete variable domain is NAGVMQNPRHLVRRRGQEARLRCSPMKGHSHVYWYRQLPEEGLKFMVYLQKENIIDESGMPKERFSAEFPKEGPSILRIQQVVRGDSAAYFCASSPRNNEQFFGPGTRLTVL.